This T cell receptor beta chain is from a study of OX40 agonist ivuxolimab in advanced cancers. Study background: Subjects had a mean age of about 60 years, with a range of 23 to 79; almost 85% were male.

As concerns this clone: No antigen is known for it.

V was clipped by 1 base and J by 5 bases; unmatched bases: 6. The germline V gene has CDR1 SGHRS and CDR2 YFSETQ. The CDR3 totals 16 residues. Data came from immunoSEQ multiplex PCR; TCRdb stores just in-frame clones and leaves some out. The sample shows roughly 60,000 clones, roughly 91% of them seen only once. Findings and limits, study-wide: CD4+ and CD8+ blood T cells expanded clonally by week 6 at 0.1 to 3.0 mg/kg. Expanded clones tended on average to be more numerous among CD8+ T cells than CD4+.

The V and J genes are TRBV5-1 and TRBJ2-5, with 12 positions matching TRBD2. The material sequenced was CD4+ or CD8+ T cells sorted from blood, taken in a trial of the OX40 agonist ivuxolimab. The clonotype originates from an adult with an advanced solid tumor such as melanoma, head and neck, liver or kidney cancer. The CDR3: CASSLLTSGGGETQYF. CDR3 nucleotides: TGCGCCAGCAGCTTGCTGACTAGCGGGGGCGGGGAGACCCAGTACTTC.